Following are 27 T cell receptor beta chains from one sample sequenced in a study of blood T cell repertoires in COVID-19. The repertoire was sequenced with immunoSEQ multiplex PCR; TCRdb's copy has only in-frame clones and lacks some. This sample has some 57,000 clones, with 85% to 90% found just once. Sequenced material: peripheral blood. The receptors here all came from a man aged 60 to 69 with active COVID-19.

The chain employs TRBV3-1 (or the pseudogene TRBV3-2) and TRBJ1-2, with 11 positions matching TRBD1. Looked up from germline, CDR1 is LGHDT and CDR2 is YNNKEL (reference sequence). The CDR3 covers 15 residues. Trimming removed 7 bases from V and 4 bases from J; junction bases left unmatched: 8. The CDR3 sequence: CASTRGTGGIYGYTF. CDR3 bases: TGTGCCAGCACTAGGGGGACAGGGGGGATCTATGGCTACACCTTC.

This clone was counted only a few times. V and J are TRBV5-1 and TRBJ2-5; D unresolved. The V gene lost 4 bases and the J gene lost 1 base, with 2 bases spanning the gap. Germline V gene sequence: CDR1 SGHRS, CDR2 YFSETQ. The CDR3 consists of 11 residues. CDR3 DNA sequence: TGCGCCAGCAGCCTCCAAGAGACCCAGTACTTC. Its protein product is CASSLQETQYF.

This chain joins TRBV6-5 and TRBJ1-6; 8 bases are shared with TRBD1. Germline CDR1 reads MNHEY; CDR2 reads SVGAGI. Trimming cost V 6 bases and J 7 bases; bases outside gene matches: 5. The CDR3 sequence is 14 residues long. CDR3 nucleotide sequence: TGTGCCAGCAGGAACAGGGGGATAAATTCACCCCTCCACTTT. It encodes CASRNRGINSPLHF.

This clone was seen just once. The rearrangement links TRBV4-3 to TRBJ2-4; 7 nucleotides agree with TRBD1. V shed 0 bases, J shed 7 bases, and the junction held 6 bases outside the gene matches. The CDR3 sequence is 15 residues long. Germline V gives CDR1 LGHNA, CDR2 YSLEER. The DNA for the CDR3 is TGCGCCAGCAGCCAAGAACTCGAGACAGGGAACATTCAGTACTTC. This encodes CASSQELETGNIQYF.

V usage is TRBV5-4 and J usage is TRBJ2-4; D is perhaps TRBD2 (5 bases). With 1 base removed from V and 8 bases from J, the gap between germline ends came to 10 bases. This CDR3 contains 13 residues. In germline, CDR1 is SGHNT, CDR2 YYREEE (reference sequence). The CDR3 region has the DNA TGTGCCAGCAGCTTGTATGCCGGGGACATTCAGTACTTC. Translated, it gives CASSLYAGDIQYF.

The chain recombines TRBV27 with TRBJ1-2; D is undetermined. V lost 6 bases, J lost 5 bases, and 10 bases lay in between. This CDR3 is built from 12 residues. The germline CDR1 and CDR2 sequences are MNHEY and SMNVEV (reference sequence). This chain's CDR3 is CASREIRYGYTF. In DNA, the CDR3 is TGTGCCAGCAGAGAAATTAGATATGGCTACACCTTC.

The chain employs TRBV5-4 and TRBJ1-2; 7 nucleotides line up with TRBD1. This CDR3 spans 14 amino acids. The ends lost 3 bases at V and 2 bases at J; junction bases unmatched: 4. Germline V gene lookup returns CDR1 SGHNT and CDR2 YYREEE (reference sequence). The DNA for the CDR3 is TGTGCCAGCAGCTCTGGGACAGCAAACTATGGCTACACCTTC. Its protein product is CASSSGTANYGYTF.

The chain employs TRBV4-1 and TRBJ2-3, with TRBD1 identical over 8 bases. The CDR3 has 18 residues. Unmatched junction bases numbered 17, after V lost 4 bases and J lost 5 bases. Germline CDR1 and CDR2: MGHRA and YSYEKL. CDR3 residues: CASSPRGSQGAAGDTQYF. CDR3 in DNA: TGCGCCAGCAGCCCTAGAGGATCCCAGGGGGCAGCTGGAGATACGCAGTATTTT.

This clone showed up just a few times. CDR3 sequence: CASSYTGGESPLHF. In DNA form, the CDR3 reads TGTGCCAGCAGCTATACAGGGGGCGAGTCACCCCTCCACTTT. V gene TRBV27 combines with J gene TRBJ1-6, with 9 bases lining up with TRBD1. The germline gives CDR1 MNHEY, CDR2 SMNVEV (reference sequence). V dropped 6 bases and J dropped 10; count of bases not matched to a gene: 7. This CDR3 has 14 residues.

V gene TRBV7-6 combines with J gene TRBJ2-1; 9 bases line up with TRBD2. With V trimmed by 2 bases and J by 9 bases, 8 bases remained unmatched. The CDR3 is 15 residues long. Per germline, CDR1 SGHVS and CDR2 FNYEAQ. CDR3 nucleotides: TGTGCCAGCAGCTTATTCGCTAGCGGGACCGGTGAGCAGTTCTTC. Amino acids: CASSLFASGTGEQFF.

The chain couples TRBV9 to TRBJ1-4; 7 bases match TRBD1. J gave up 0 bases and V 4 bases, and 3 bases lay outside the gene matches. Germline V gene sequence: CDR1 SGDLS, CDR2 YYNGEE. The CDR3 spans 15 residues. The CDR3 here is CASSLGQATNEKLFF. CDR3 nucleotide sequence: TGTGCCAGCAGCCTAGGACAGGCAACTAATGAAAAACTGTTTTTT.

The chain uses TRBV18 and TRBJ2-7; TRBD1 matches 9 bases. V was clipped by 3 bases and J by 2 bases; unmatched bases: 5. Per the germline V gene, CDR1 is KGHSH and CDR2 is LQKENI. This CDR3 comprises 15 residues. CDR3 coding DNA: TGTGCCAGCTCACCCAAGGACAGGGGACCCTACGAGCAGTACTTC. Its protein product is CASSPKDRGPYEQYF.

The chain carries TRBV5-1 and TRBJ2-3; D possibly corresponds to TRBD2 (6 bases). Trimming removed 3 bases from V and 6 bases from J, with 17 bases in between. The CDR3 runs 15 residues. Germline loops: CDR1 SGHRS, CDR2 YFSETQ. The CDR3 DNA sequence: TGCGCCAGCAGCTCTACCCGCCGACTAGGTGATACGCAGTATTTT. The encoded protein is CASSSTRRLGDTQYF.

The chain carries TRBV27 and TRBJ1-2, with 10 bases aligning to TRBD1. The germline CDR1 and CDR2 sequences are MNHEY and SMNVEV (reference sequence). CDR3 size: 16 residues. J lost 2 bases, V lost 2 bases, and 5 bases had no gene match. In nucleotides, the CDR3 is TGTGCCAGCAGTTTAACCCGGACAGGGGGAAACTATGGCTACACCTTC. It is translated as CASSLTRTGGNYGYTF.

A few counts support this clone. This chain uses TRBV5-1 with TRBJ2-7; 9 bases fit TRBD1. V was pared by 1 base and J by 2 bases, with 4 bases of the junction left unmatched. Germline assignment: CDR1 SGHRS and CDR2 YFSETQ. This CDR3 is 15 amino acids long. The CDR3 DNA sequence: TGCGCCAGCAGCTTGCTTGGGACAGGGCCCTACGAGCAGTACTTC. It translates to CASSLLGTGPYEQYF.

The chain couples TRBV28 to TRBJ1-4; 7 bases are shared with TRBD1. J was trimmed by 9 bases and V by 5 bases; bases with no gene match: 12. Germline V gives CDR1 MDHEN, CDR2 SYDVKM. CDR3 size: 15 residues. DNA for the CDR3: TGTGCCAGCAGTACACCGACAGGGAAGGTTCAAAAACTGTTTTTT. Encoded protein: CASSTPTGKVQKLFF.

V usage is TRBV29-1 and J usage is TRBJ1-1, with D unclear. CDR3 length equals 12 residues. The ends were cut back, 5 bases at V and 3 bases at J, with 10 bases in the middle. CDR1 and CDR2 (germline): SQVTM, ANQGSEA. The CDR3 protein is CSVRDDYTEAFF. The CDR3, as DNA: TGCAGCGTTCGGGATGACTACACTGAAGCTTTCTTT.

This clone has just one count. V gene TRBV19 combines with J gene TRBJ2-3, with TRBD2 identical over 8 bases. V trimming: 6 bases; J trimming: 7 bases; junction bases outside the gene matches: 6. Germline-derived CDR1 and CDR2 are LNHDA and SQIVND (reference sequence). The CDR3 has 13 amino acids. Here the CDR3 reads CASSLTSDYTQYF. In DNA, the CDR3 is TGTGCCAGTAGCTTGACTAGCGATTATACGCAGTATTTT.

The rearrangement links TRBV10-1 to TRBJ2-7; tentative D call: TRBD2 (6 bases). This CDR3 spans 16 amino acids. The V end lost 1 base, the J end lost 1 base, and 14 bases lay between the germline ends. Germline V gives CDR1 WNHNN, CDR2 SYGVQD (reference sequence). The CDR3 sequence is CASSEFGGKYSYEQYF. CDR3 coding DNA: TGCGCCAGCAGTGAGTTCGGGGGAAAATATTCCTACGAGCAGTACTTC.

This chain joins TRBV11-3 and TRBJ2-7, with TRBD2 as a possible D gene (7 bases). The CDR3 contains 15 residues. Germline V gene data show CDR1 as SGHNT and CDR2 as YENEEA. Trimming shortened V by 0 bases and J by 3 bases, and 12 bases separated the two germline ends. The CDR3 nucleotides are TGTGCCAGCAGCTTAGATACGGGGGGCGACTACGAGCAGTACTTC. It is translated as CASSLDTGGDYEQYF.

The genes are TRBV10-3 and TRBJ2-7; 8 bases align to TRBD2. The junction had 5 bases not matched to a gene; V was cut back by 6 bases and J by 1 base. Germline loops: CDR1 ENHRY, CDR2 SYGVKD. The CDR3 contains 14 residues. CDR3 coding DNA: TGTGCCATCAGACAAGGGACTAGGTCCTACGAGCAGTACTTC. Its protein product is CAIRQGTRSYEQYF.

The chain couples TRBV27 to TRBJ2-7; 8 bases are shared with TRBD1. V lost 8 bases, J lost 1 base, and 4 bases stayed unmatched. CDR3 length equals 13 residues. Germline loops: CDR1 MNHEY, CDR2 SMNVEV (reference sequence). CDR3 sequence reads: CASGGTGSYEQYF. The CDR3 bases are TGTGCCAGCGGGGGGACAGGATCCTACGAGCAGTACTTC.

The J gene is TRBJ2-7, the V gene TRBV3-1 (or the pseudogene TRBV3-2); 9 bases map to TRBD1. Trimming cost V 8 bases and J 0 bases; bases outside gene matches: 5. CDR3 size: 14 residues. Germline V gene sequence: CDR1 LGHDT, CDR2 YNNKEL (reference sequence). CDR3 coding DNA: TGTGCCAGCCACAGGGGGCACCACTCCTACGAGCAGTACTTC. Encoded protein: CASHRGHHSYEQYF.

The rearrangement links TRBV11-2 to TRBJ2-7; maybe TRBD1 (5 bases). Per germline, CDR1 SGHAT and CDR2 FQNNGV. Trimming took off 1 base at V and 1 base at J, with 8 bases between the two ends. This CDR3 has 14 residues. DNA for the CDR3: TGTGCCAGCAGCTTAGCAGGGATATCCTACGAGCAGTACTTC. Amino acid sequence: CASSLAGISYEQYF.

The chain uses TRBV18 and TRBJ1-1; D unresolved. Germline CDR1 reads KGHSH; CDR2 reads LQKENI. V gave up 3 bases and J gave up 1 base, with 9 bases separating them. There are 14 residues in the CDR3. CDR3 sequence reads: CASSPYQRNTEAFF. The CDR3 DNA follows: TGTGCCAGCTCACCCTACCAGCGGAACACTGAAGCTTTCTTT.

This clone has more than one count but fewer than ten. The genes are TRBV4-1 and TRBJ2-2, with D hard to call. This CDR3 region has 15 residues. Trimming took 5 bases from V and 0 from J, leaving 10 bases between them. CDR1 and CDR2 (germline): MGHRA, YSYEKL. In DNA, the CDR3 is TGCGCCAGCAGCTTAGAAACCTCGAACACCGGGGAGCTGTTTTTT. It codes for CASSLETSNTGELFF.

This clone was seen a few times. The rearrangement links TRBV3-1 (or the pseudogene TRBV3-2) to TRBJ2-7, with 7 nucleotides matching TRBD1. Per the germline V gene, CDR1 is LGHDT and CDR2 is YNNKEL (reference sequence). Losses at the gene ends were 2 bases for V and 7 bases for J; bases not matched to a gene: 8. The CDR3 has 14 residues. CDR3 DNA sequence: TGTGCCAGCAGCCAATTGTCGACAGGGCGGGAGCAGTACTTC. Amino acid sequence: CASSQLSTGREQYF.